This entry lists 16 T cell receptor beta chains sequenced from one sample in a study of T cell clusters in autoimmune cytopenias. TRB was amplified by touch-down multiplex PCR, primer pools A and B combined. TCRdb reprocessed the multiplex PCR reads and reports one entry per CDR3 protein, with no DNA. Its table records over 450 distinct CDR3 sequences. TRB was amplified from roughly 250 ng of peripheral blood genomic DNA per sample. The sequencing input was peripheral blood. All receptors derive from a human donor with an autoimmune cytopenia or autoimmune hepatitis (not recorded which).

This clonotype shows up as medium-sized by frequency. The chain carries TRBV7-2 and TRBJ2-7; the D call from TCRdb, TRBD2, cannot be confirmed without DNA. The CDR3 is 16 residues long. Germline V gene data show CDR1 as SGHTA and CDR2 as FQGNSA. CDR3 sequence reads: CASSLGGLAGVYEQYF. Using reference TRBV7-2 and TRBJ2-7 for the parts outside the CDR3, the full variable domain is GAGVSQSPSNKVTEKGKDVELRCDPISGHTALYWYRQSLGQGLEFLIYFQGNSAPDKSGLPSDRFSAERTGGSVSTLTIQRTQQEDSAVYLCASSLGGLAGVYEQYFGPGTRLTVT.

Considering frequency, this clonotype is medium-sized. The chain employs TRBV6-2 or TRBV6-3 and TRBJ1-2. This CDR3 has 13 amino acids. Germline V lookup: CDR1 MNHEY, CDR2 SVGEGT. CDR3 loop: CASTERTWGGYTF.

This clonotype registers large (0.1 to 1%) by frequency. The chain carries TRBV6-5 and TRBJ2-2. CDR3 length equals 13 residues. CDR1 is MNHEY and CDR2 is SVGAGI in the germline V gene. The CDR3 region is CASWGRATGELFF.

This rearrangement joins TRBV2 to TRBJ2-2; no DNA is available, so the TRBD1 call from TCRdb remains unchecked. This CDR3 has 15 residues. In germline, CDR1 is SNHLY, CDR2 FYNNEI. CDR3 amino acids: CASSGDRGLTGELFF. Full variable domain (remainder filled in from reference TRBV2 and TRBJ2-2): EPEVTQTPSHQVTQMGQEVILRCVPISNHLYFYWYRQILGQKVEFLVSFYNNEISEKSEIFDDQFSVERPDGSNFTLKIRSTKLEDSAMYFCASSGDRGLTGELFFGEGSRLTVL.

Judged by frequency, this clonotype is large (0.1 to 1%). V usage is TRBV29-1 and J usage is TRBJ2-1; the D call of TRBD2 rests on TCRdb alone, since no DNA is present to check it. This CDR3 is 13 amino acids long. From germline, CDR1 is SQVTM and CDR2 ANQGSEA. The chain's CDR3 is CSVFTGGGYEQFF.

This clonotype is identified as large from frequency. This chain uses TRBV6-2 or TRBV6-3 with TRBJ2-7. CDR1 MNHEY and CDR2 SVGEGT come from the germline V gene. The CDR3 has 15 amino acids. This CDR3 reads CASSYPDGSTYEQYF.

This clonotype is large (0.1 to 1%) by frequency. The chain carries TRBV6-5 and TRBJ1-2; the D gene TCRdb calls, TRBD1, cannot be checked with no DNA. Germline V lookup: CDR1 MNHEY, CDR2 SVGAGI. This CDR3 comprises 15 residues. CDR3 sequence reads: CASSSGQGWYYGYTF.

Judged by frequency, this clonotype is large. This rearrangement joins TRBV29-1 to TRBJ2-2; no DNA is available, so the TRBD1 call from TCRdb remains unchecked. This CDR3 contains 13 residues. Germline CDR1 and CDR2: SQVTM and ANQGSEA. This chain's CDR3 is CSVEGGAVGELFF.

The chain combines TRBV28 with TRBJ1-1. CDR1 and CDR2 (germline): MDHEN, SYDVKM. CDR3 length equals 12 residues. The CDR3 loop is CASSEMNTEAFF.

This clonotype shows up as medium-sized (0.01 to 0.1%) by frequency. The chain couples TRBV6-6 to TRBJ1-1; the D call of TRBD1 rests on TCRdb alone, since no DNA is present to check it. The CDR3 runs to 15 residues. The germline V gene has CDR1 MNHNY and CDR2 SVGAGI (reference sequence). CDR3 sequence reads: CASSYSQRGDTEAFF.

This clonotype is identified as large from frequency. The V gene is TRBV29-1, the J gene TRBJ2-1; checking the TCRdb D call of TRBD2 is not possible without DNA. Germline values: CDR1 SQVTM, CDR2 ANQGSEA. The CDR3 extends over 11 amino acids. CDR3 sequence: CSVNPAGGEVF.

This clonotype counts as large by frequency. The CDR3 sequence: CASSPGTSRETQYF. The chain uses TRBV12-3 or TRBV12-4 and TRBJ2-5; TCRdb's D gene call, TRBD2, goes unchecked for lack of DNA. CDR3 size: 14 residues.

The chain links TRBV7-7 to TRBJ2-5; no DNA is available, so the TRBD1 call from TCRdb remains unchecked. Germline V gene sequence: CDR1 SSHAT, CDR2 FNYEAQ (reference sequence). This CDR3 has 15 residues. CDR3 in amino acids: CASSPNSGIGETQYF.

This clonotype ranks as medium-sized in terms of frequency. The chain recombines TRBV5-4 with TRBJ1-5; there is no DNA to check the TCRdb D call of TRBD1. The germline V gene has CDR1 SGHNT and CDR2 YYREEE (reference sequence). The CDR3 extends over 15 amino acids. Here the CDR3 reads CASSLGGTENQPQHF. Full variable domain (missing parts from reference TRBV5-4 and TRBJ1-5): ETGVTQSPTHLIKTRGQQVTLRCSSQSGHNTVSWYQQALGQGPQFIFQYYREEENGRGNFPPRFSGLQFPNYSSELNVNALELDDSALYLCASSLGGTENQPQHFGDGTRLSIL.

The chain has TRBV4-2 and TRBJ1-1; TCRdb picks TRBD1, but there is no DNA to check that call. There are 13 residues in the CDR3. Germline V CDR1 and CDR2: LGHNA, YNFKEQ. CDR3 in amino acids: CASSQVSGGEAFF.

Considering frequency, this clonotype is medium-sized. The J gene is TRBJ2-3, the V gene TRBV24-1; TCRdb reports TRBD1, a call that lacks DNA to check it against. The CDR3 runs 15 residues. Germline CDR1 is KGHDR and CDR2 is SFDVKD. CDR3 protein: CATSDSRGAADTQYF.